This T cell receptor beta chain emerged from a study of tumor-infiltrating lymphocytes in primary liver carcinoma. The study's findings and limits: Found in all five tumor regions were only about 7.5-24% of top clones. Relative to tumor region pairs, the tumor-adjacent and tumor-blood pairs showed overlap that was lower.

The study co-extracted DNA and RNA from 20-30 mg of unsorted bulk tissue. Each tumor was sampled at four poles and its centre. Using a constant-region primer together with ProtoScript II reverse transcriptase, TCR beta cDNA was made from roughly 520 ng of total RNA. Libraries for TCR beta were built through three nested multiplex PCR rounds, which together made up a slightly modified ARM-PCR procedure. TCRdb reprocessed the multiplex PCR reads with MiXCR, giving one entry per CDR3 protein. The table has tens of thousands of distinct CDR3 sequences, over 60% seen once; the top ten hold 15% to 20%. With regard to this clonotype: What it recognizes is unknown. Germline and junction disagree at one end, which may indicate a read error.

The clonotype comes from a man aged 40-49 years with primary liver carcinoma and hepatitis B virus infection. What was sequenced was liver tumor tissue from sampling region 1. Subset reported: tumor region T1, superior pole.

CDR3 residues: CASKMTGQCYEQCF. Written as DNA, the CDR3 is TGTGCCAGCAAAATGACGGGACAGTGCTACGAGCAGTGCTTC. The V gene is TRBV6-6, the J gene TRBJ2-7, with 7 bases fitting TRBD1. The CDR3 is 14 amino acids. Germline V gene lookup returns CDR1 MNHNY and CDR2 SVGAGI (reference sequence).